These 27 T cell receptor beta chains were sequenced from one sample in a study of OX40 agonist ivuxolimab in advanced cancers. Libraries were prepared through the immunoSEQ multiplex PCR assay. Drawn from immuneACCESS, this table holds only the in-frame rearrangements with V and J called that TCRdb kept. Clones are partly lost; checked studies trace under half to an unresolved V gene and leave the rest unexplained. The sample data list tens of thousands of clones, and around 84% of these were observed just once. Jointly, the top ten make up around 1.1% of the sample. The sample was CD4+ or CD8+ T cells sorted from blood, taken in a trial of the OX40 agonist ivuxolimab. The receptors come from an adult with an advanced solid tumor such as melanoma, head and neck, liver or kidney cancer.

This chain uses TRBV18 with TRBJ1-5; 7 nucleotides match TRBD1. This CDR3 is 15 amino acids long. V lost 6 bases to trimming and J lost 7 bases; unmatched junction nucleotides: 12. Germline V lookup: CDR1 KGHSH, CDR2 LQKENI. As DNA, the CDR3 is TGTGCCAGCTCCCCGAGGGGGCTCTCAGGCCAGCCCCAGCATTTT. Translated: CASSPRGLSGQPQHF. Based on the CDR3 plus reference TRBV18 and TRBJ1-5, the full variable domain is NAGVMQNPRHLVRRRGQEARLRCSPMKGHSHVYWYRQLPEEGLKFMVYLQKENIIDESGMPKERFSAEFPKEGPSILRIQQVVRGDSAAYFCASSPRGLSGQPQHFGDGTRLSIL.

J is TRBJ2-3 and V is TRBV7-3; TRBD1 or TRBD2 may be the D gene (5 bases each). Trimming shortened V by 4 bases and J by 2 bases, and 10 bases separated the two germline ends. This CDR3 contains 14 residues. Germline lookup yields CDR1 SGHTA and CDR2 FQGTGA. The CDR3 is CASSYGTDTDTQYF. As DNA, the CDR3 is TGTGCCAGCAGCTATGGGACCGACACAGATACGCAGTATTTT.

The chain employs TRBV6-5 and TRBJ1-6; D may be TRBD1 (6 bases). Germline V CDR1 and CDR2: MNHEY, SVGAGI. With 0 bases removed from V and 5 bases from J, the gap between germline ends came to 11 bases. CDR3 length: 16 residues. CDR3 in amino acids: CASSYSRDMNNSPLHF. Written as DNA, the CDR3 is TGTGCCAGCAGTTACTCCCGGGACATGAATAATTCACCCCTCCACTTT.

The V gene is TRBV19, the J gene TRBJ1-6; no clear D. The V gene lost 7 bases and the J gene lost 7 bases, with 14 bases spanning the gap. The CDR3 loop spans 14 amino acids. CDR1 LNHDA and CDR2 SQIVND come from the germline V gene (reference sequence). This CDR3 reads CASKVTRENSPLHF. CDR3 nucleotides: TGTGCCAGTAAGGTTACAAGGGAAAATTCACCCCTCCACTTT.

The chain recombines TRBV7-9 with TRBJ1-5; a possible D gene is TRBD1 (6 bases). The CDR3 extends over 14 amino acids. Germline V gene lookup returns CDR1 SEHNR and CDR2 FQNEAQ (reference sequence). With 3 bases removed from V and 3 bases from J, the gap between germline ends came to 9 bases. The CDR3 region is CASSLQGLNQPQHF. The CDR3 bases are TGTGCCAGCAGCTTGCAGGGGCTCAATCAGCCCCAGCATTTT.

This rearrangement joins TRBV5-1 to TRBJ1-1; D unclear. CDR3 length: 14 amino acids. The germline V gene encodes CDR1 SGHRS and CDR2 YFSETQ. Trimming took off 0 bases at V and 5 bases at J, with 11 bases between the two ends. The DNA of the CDR3 is TGCGCCAGCAGCTTGGGGGAAGTGGGGACTGAAGCTTTCTTT. Protein sequence: CASSLGEVGTEAFF.

The chain combines TRBV29-1 with TRBJ2-3; D is perhaps TRBD2 (6 bases). CDR3 length equals 14 residues. Germline values: CDR1 SQVTM, CDR2 ANQGSEA. The V and J ends lost 6 bases and 0 bases respectively, with 13 bases between them. The CDR3 reads CSVGIGGSTDTQYF. CDR3 nucleotide sequence: TGCAGCGTCGGGATCGGGGGAAGCACAGATACGCAGTATTTT.

The CDR3 is CASSLDSGAYEQYF. CDR3 nucleotides: TGCGCCAGCAGCTTGGATAGCGGGGCTTACGAGCAGTACTTC. The chain carries TRBV5-1 and TRBJ2-7; 8 bases are a match to TRBD2. There are 14 residues in the CDR3. CDR1 and CDR2 from the germline V gene are SGHRS and YFSETQ. V shed 0 bases and J 4 bases; nucleotides not matched to a gene: 3.

This chain joins TRBV5-1 and TRBJ1-2, with D maybe TRBD1 (6 bases). CDR3 length: 17 amino acids. The germline gives CDR1 SGHRS, CDR2 YFSETQ. V was shortened by 2 bases and J by 0 bases, with 17 bases between the two germline ends. The CDR3 DNA is TGCGCCAGCAGCTTCATACAGGGTAGGGGGACTAACTATGGCTACACCTTC. Its translation is CASSFIQGRGTNYGYTF.

The rearrangement joins TRBV18 to TRBJ1-1; no clear D. Trimming pared 3 bases from V and 1 base from J, leaving 12 bases between. The germline V gene has CDR1 KGHSH and CDR2 LQKENI. The CDR3 contains 15 residues. CDR3 loop: CASSPFSLANTEAFF. DNA of the CDR3: TGTGCCAGCTCACCTTTTAGCTTAGCGAACACTGAAGCTTTCTTT.

CDR3 DNA: TGCGCCAGCAGCTCCGGACAGGGCCCGGGGGGCTACACCTTC. It is translated as CASSSGQGPGGYTF. The rearrangement uses TRBV5-1 and TRBJ1-2; 8 nucleotides align to TRBD1. The germline gives CDR1 SGHRS, CDR2 YFSETQ. The CDR3 is made up of 14 amino acids. The V gene end was trimmed by 3 bases and the J gene end by 8 bases; junction bases not matched to a gene: 9.

The chain carries TRBV4-3 and TRBJ1-4; D gene uncertain. From germline, CDR1 is LGHNA and CDR2 YSLEER. This CDR3 contains 14 residues. V was shortened by 2 bases and J by 3 bases, with 7 bases between the two germline ends. As DNA, the CDR3 is TGCGCCAGCAGCCAACAGAGGCCTAATGAAAAACTGTTTTTT. It is translated as CASSQQRPNEKLFF.

The chain carries TRBV6-6 and TRBJ1-6; TRBD1 might be the D (5 bases). Germline V CDR1 and CDR2: MNHNY, SVGAGI (reference sequence). This CDR3 is built from 15 residues. V lost 3 bases, J lost 6 bases, and 12 bases lay in between. The CDR3, as DNA: TGTGCCAGCAGTTATGACCGGGACGGTAATTCACCCCTCCACTTT. Translation gives CASSYDRDGNSPLHF.

This clone has only a few counts. This sequence joins TRBV7-2 and TRBJ2-1; 8 positions match TRBD1. This CDR3 has 14 residues. Germline V gives CDR1 SGHTA, CDR2 FQGNSA. V lost 5 bases, J lost 4 bases, and 4 bases stayed unmatched. CDR3 region: CASSTRQGYNEQFF. CDR3 sequence (DNA): TGTGCCAGCAGCACACGACAGGGGTACAATGAGCAGTTCTTC.

V gene TRBV18 combines with J gene TRBJ2-5, with 7 bases fitting TRBD2. Germline assignment: CDR1 KGHSH and CDR2 LQKENI. V trimming: 3 bases; J trimming: 5 bases; junction bases outside the gene matches: 9. The CDR3 is made up of 15 amino acids. The CDR3 spells CASSPEAGVDETQYF. The CDR3 DNA sequence: TGTGCCAGCTCACCGGAGGCGGGGGTTGATGAGACCCAGTACTTC. The full variable domain, its missing parts supplied by reference TRBV18 and TRBJ2-5, is NAGVMQNPRHLVRRRGQEARLRCSPMKGHSHVYWYRQLPEEGLKFMVYLQKENIIDESGMPKERFSAEFPKEGPSILRIQQVVRGDSAAYFCASSPEAGVDETQYFGPGTRLLVL.

The chain couples TRBV29-1 to TRBJ1-1; D perhaps matches TRBD1 (5 bases). Germline CDR1 and CDR2: SQVTM and ANQGSEA. There are 13 residues in the CDR3. The ends were cut back, 6 bases at V and 1 base at J, with 12 bases in the middle. CDR3 sequence (DNA): TGCAGCGTGGTCCGGGGGGAGAACACTGAAGCTTTCTTT. Encoded protein: CSVVRGENTEAFF.

V and J are TRBV11-3 and TRBJ2-1, with D tentatively TRBD2 (6 bases). CDR3 size: 16 residues. V shed 8 bases and J shed 4 bases, with 21 bases lying between them. Germline V gene data show CDR1 as SGHNT and CDR2 as YENEEA. This CDR3 reads CASWGTLGLKYNEQFF. In DNA form, the CDR3 reads TGTGCCAGCTGGGGGACGTTGGGACTGAAGTACAATGAGCAGTTCTTC.

The chain uses TRBV5-8 and TRBJ2-3; the match to TRBD2 covers 14 bases. The CDR3 loop spans 17 amino acids. Looked up from germline, CDR1 is SGHTS and CDR2 is YDEGEE. V was pared by 4 bases and J by 0 bases, with 4 bases of the junction left unmatched. DNA for the CDR3: TGTGCCAGCAGCCCCGGACTAGCGGGGGGAAGCACAGATACGCAGTATTTT. Residues: CASSPGLAGGSTDTQYF.

This chain connects TRBV7-9 to TRBJ1-4; a possible D gene is TRBD1 (6 bases). Trimming took off 5 bases at V and 8 bases at J, with 21 bases between the two ends. The CDR3 spans 16 residues. Germline CDR1 SEHNR, CDR2 FQNEAQ (reference sequence). This CDR3 reads CASSPPYPGEGEKLFF. As DNA, the CDR3 is TGTGCCAGCAGCCCCCCCTATCCAGGGGAAGGGGAAAAACTGTTTTTT.

The rearrangement links TRBV10-2 to TRBJ1-2; TRBD1 matches 8 bases. Germline values: CDR1 WSHSY, CDR2 SAAADI. The ends lost 4 bases at V and 2 bases at J; junction bases unmatched: 6. This CDR3 has 15 amino acids. CDR3 DNA: TGCGCCAGCAGTGCGGGTCAGGGGGCCAACTATGGCTACACCTTC. Protein product: CASSAGQGANYGYTF.

The rearrangement uses TRBV5-4 and TRBJ2-1; D perhaps matches TRBD1 (5 bases). CDR3 length: 13 residues. Germline lookup yields CDR1 SGHNT and CDR2 YYREEE (reference sequence). The germline V and J ends were trimmed by 4 bases and 3 bases, with 8 bases remaining between them. The CDR3 DNA reads TGTGCCAGCAGCCCCGACAGCTACAATGAGCAGTTCTTC. Translation gives CASSPDSYNEQFF. Together with reference TRBV5-4 and TRBJ2-1, the CDR3 gives the full variable domain: ETGVTQSPTHLIKTRGQQVTLRCSSQSGHNTVSWYQQALGQGPQFIFQYYREEENGRGNFPPRFSGLQFPNYSSELNVNALELDDSALYLCASSPDSYNEQFFGPGTRLTVL.

This rearrangement joins TRBV7-7 to TRBJ2-2; D might be TRBD1 (5 bases). The CDR3 length is 14 residues. V was shortened by 1 base and J by 5 bases, with 8 bases between the two germline ends. Per germline, CDR1 SSHAT and CDR2 FNYEAQ (reference sequence). For the CDR3, the DNA is TGTGCCAGCAGCTTAGGGACATCGACCGGGGAGCTGTTTTTT. As protein: CASSLGTSTGELFF.

The chain couples TRBV5-1 to TRBJ1-2; TRBD1 agrees at 9 bases. This CDR3 comprises 16 residues. Germline CDR1 and CDR2: SGHRS and YFSETQ. V shed 4 bases and J 4 bases; nucleotides not matched to a gene: 11. The CDR3 sequence is CASSPYETGGGYGYTF. The CDR3 DNA reads TGCGCCAGCAGCCCCTACGAGACAGGGGGGGGCTATGGCTACACCTTC.

In this sample, this clone turned up once. The rearrangement uses TRBV13 and TRBJ1-1; no clear D gene. CDR1 is PRHDT and CDR2 is FYEKMQ in the germline V gene (reference sequence). The CDR3 spans 11 residues. The V gene lost 7 bases and the J gene lost 4 bases, with 7 bases spanning the gap. The CDR3 region has the DNA TGTGCCAGCAAAGTTGTCACTGAAGCTTTCTTT. Protein sequence: CASKVVTEAFF.

In DNA, the CDR3 is TGTGCCAGCCCCGGGTCTGTGGGGGACCCCTACGAGCAGTACTTC. This sequence encodes CASPGSVGDPYEQYF. The chain combines TRBV21-1 with TRBJ2-7. TRBV21-1 is recorded as a pseudogene. CDR3 size: 15 residues.

This chain joins TRBV6-1 and TRBJ1-5; TRBD1 is a possible D gene (5 bases). CDR1 and CDR2 (germline): MNHNS, SASEGT. The V end lost 7 bases, the J end lost 1 base, and 14 bases lay between the germline ends. The CDR3 contains 15 residues. CDR3 nucleotide sequence: TGTGCCAGCACCACCGGGTGGGGGAGCAATCAGCCCCAGCATTTT. Translating gives CASTTGWGSNQPQHF.

The chain combines TRBV11-2 with TRBJ2-3; D remains unclear. The V end was cut by 1 base, the J end by 2 bases, with 7 bases between. The CDR3 length is 14 residues. Germline V gene data show CDR1 as SGHAT and CDR2 as FQNNGV. DNA for the CDR3: TGTGCCAGCAGCTTAGGGTCTGCCACAGATACGCAGTATTTT. The encoded protein is CASSLGSATDTQYF.